This T cell receptor (beta chain) is from a study of blood T cell repertoires in COVID-19. Study-level background: Acute and convalescent COVID-19 specimens originated in the United States, Italy and Spain. T cells, B-cell-depleted T cells, or PBMCs provided the cDNA or gDNA that served as material.

Per the study methods: By means of reference gene primer amplification, nucleated cell counts were estimated. Libraries were prepared by immunoSEQ multiplex PCR; TCRdb keeps only in-frame clonotypes and omits some of them. V and J calls and clone size are copied from that table; D and trimming were computed from the DNA. The table shows 55,000 to 80,000 clones, with around four fifths occurring only once. The germline V gene has CDR1 MNHEY and CDR2 SVGAGI. After removal of 7 bases from V and 7 bases from J, the junction contained 11 bases not matched to a gene. This CDR3 is built from 15 residues. Specimen: peripheral blood. The gene calls are TRBV6-5 and TRBJ2-1, with TRBD1 identical over 9 bases. The receptor's source is a man aged 45-65 years with active COVID-19. The CDR3 loop reads CASTKRGTGLNEQFF. The DNA for the CDR3 is TGTGCCAGCACCAAAAGGGGGACAGGGTTAAATGAGCAGTTCTTC.